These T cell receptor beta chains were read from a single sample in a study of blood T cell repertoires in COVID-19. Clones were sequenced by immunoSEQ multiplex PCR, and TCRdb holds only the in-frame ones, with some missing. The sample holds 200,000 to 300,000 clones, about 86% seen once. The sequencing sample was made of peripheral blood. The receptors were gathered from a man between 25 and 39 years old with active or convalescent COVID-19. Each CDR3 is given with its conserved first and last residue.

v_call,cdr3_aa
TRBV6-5,CASSNRDTSYEQYF
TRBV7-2,CASSLDNVETQYF
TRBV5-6,CASSLKYYHEQYF
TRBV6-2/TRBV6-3,CASSRTSGGGTDTQYF
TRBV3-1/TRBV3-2,CASSQENRNGYTF
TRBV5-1,CASSVLGAGGADTQYF
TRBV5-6,CASSLGVAQPQHF
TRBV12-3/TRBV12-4,CASSLGAEAFF
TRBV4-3,CASSQDTAAVYGYTF
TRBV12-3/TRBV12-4,CASSSRGRETQYF
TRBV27,CASRPKGTAHSGNTIYF
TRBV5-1,CASSLQGPSDTQYF
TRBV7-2,CASSLVGGNSNQPQHF